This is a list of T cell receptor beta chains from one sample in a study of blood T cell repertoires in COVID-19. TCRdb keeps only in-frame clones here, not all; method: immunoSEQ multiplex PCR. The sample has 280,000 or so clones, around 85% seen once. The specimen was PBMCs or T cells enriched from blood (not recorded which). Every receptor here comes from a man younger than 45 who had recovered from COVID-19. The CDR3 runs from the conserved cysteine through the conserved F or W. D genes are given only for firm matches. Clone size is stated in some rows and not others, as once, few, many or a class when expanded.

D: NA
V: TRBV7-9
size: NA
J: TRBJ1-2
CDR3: CASSLSYRALDYGYTF
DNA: TGTGCCAGCAGCCTTAGCTACAGGGCGTTGGACTATGGCTACACCTTC

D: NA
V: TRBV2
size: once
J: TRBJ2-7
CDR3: CASSEAGAGYEQYF
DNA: TGTGCCAGCAGTGAAGCAGGGGCTGGCTACGAGCAGTACTTC

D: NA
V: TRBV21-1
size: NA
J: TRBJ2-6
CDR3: CASSREWGAGANVLTF
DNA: NA

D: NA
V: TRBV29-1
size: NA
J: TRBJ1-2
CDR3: CSVLVLYGYTF
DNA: TGCAGCGTTCTTGTACTTTATGGCTACACCTTC

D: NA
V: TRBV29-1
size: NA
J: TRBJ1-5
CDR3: CSVARDGGTNQPQHF
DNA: TGCAGCGTTGCCCGCGACGGGGGGACCAATCAGCCCCAGCATTTT

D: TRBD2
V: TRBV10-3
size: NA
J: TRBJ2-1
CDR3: CATTVEAGGPNEQFF
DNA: TGTGCCACTACGGTTGAGGCGGGGGGGCCGAATGAGCAGTTCTTC

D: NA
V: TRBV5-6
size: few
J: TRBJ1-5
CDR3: CASSYYSVGQPQHF
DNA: TGTGCCAGCAGCTATTATTCCGTCGGTCAGCCCCAGCATTTT

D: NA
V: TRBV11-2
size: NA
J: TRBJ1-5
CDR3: CASSLGGSHRPQHF
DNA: TGTGCCAGCAGCCTCGGGGGGTCCCATCGGCCCCAGCATTTT

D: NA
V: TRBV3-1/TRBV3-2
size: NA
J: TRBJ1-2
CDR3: CASSQARTNYGYTF
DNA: TGTGCCAGCAGCCAGGCCAGGACTAACTATGGCTACACCTTC

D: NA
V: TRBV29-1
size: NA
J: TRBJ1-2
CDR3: CSSWIAGETRDYGYTF
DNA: TGCAGCTCCTGGATCGCGGGGGAGACACGAGACTATGGCTACACCTTC

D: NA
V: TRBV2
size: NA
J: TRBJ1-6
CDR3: CASTGQRLINSPLHF
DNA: TGTGCCAGCACTGGACAGCGCTTAATTAATTCACCCCTCCACTTT

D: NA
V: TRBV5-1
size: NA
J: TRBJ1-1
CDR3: CASSLMGANTEAFF
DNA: TGCGCCAGCAGCTTGATGGGCGCGAACACTGAAGCTTTCTTT

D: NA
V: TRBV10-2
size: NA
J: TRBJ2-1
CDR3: CASRATALNEQFF
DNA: TGCGCCAGCAGAGCGACAGCCCTCAATGAGCAGTTCTTC

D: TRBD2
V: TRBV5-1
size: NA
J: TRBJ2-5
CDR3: CASSLEGGQETQYF
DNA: TGCGCCAGCAGCTTGGAGGGAGGGCAAGAGACCCAGTACTTC

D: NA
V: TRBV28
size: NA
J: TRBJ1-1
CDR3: CASSLVRAGAMNTEAFF
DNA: TGTGCCAGCAGTTTAGTACGGGCAGGGGCGATGAACACTGAAGCTTTCTTT

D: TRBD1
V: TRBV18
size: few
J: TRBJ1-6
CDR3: CASSPRQGGGDSPLHF
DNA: TGTGCCAGCTCACCAAGACAGGGGGGTGGGGATTCACCCCTCCACTTT

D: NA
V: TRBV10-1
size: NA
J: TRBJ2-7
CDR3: CASSELGSSVGQYF
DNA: TGCGCCAGCAGTGAGTTGGGCTCATCGGTTGGGCAGTACTTC

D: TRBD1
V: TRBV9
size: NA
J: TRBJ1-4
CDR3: CASSVAKTGGTNEKLFF
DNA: TGTGCCAGCAGCGTGGCAAAAACAGGGGGAACTAATGAAAAACTGTTTTTT

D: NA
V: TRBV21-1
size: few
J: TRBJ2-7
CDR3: CASSKTRTGPTYEQYF
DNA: TGTGCCAGCAGCAAAACTAGGACAGGGCCCACCTACGAGCAGTACTTC

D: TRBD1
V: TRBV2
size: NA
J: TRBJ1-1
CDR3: CASNTPGQNIEAFF
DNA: TGTGCCAGCAATACCCCGGGACAGAACATTGAGGCTTTCTTT

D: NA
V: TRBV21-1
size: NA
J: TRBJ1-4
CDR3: CASSKGEDRTSNEKLFF
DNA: TGTGCCAGCAGCAAAGGAGAAGACAGGACTTCTAATGAAAAACTGTTTTTT

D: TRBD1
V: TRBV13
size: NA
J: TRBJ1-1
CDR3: CASSRGQGNTEAFF
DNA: TGTGCCAGCAGCCGGGGACAGGGCAACACTGAAGCTTTCTTT

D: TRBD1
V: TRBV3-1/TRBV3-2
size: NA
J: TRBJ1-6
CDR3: CASSQPDRGVSSPLHF
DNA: TGTGCCAGCAGCCAACCAGACAGGGGAGTGAGTTCACCCCTCCACTTT

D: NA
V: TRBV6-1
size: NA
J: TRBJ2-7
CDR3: CASSESYRTYEQYF
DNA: TGTGCCAGCAGTGAATCGTACAGAACCTACGAGCAGTACTTC

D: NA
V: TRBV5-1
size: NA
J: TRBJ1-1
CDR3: CASSFDGGNTEAFF
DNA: TGCGCCAGCAGCTTTGACGGAGGGAACACTGAAGCTTTCTTT

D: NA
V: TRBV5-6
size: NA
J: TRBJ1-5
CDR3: CASSSASGSNQPQHF
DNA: TGTGCCAGCAGTTCGGCTTCGGGGAGCAATCAGCCCCAGCATTTT

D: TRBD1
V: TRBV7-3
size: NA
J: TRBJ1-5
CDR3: CASSSWTGYDSNQPQHF
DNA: TGTGCCAGCAGCTCGTGGACAGGGTATGATAGCAATCAGCCCCAGCATTTT

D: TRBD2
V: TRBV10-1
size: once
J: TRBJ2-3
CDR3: CASSEPSTSGGTDTQYF
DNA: TGCGCCAGCAGTGAGCCCTCGACTAGCGGGGGCACAGATACGCAGTATTTT